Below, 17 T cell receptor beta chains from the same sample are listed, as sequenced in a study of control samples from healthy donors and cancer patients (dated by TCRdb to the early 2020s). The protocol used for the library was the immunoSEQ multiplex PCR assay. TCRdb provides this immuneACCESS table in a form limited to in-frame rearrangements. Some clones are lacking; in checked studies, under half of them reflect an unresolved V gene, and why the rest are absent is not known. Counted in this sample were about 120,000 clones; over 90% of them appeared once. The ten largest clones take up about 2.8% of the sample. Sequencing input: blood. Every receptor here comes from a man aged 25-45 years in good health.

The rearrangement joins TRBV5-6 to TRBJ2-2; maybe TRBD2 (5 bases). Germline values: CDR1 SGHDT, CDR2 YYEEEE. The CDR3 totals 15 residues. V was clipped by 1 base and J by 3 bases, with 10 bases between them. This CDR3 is CASSLISADTGELFF. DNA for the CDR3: TGTGCCAGCAGCTTGATTTCAGCGGACACCGGGGAGCTGTTTTTT. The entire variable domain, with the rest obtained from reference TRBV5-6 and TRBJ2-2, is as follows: DAGVTQSPTHLIKTRGQQVTLRCSPKSGHDTVSWYQQALGQGPQFIFQYYEEEERQRGNFPDRFSGHQFPNYSSELNVNALLLGDSALYLCASSLISADTGELFFGEGSRLTVL.

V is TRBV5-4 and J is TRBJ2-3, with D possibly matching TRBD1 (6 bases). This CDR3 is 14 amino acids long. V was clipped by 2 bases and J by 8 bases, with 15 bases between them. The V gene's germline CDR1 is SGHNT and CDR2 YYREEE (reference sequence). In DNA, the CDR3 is TGTGCCAGCAGCTTTGCAGGGGACCGTGGTACGCAGTATTTT. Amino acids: CASSFAGDRGTQYF.

CDR3 amino acids: CASSPHSPGVEAFF. In DNA, the CDR3 is TGCGCCAGCAGCCCTCATTCCCCGGGAGTTGAAGCTTTCTTT. This chain links TRBV4-1 with TRBJ1-1; the D is unclear. Deletions cut 4 bases from V and 7 bases from J, with 16 bases between. The germline CDR1 and CDR2 sequences are MGHRA and YSYEKL. CDR3 length equals 14 residues.

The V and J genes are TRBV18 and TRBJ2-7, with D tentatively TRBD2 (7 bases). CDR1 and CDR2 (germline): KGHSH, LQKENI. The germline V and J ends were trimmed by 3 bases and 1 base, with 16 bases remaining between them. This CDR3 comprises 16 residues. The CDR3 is CASSPGGGGGSYEQYF. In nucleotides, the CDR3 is TGTGCCAGCTCACCCGGCGGGGGAGGGGGTTCCTACGAGCAGTACTTC.

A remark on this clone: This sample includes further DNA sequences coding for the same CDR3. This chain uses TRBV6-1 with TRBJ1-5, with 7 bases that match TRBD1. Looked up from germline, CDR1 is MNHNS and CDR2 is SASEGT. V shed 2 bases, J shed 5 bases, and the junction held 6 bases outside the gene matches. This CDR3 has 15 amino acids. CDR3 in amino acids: CASSEIWDRDQPQHF. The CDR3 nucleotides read TGTGCCAGCAGTGAAATTTGGGACAGAGATCAGCCCCAGCATTTT.

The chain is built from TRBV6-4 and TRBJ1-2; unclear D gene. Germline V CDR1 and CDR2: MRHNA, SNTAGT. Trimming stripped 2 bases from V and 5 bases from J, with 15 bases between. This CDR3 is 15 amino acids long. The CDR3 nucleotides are TGTGCCAGCAGTGACGGAGGAACACCCCCTTATGGCTACACCTTC. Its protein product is CASSDGGTPPYGYTF.

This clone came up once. CDR3 sequence (DNA): TGTGCCAGCAGTTCCCAAAACCCAAACACAGATACGCAGTATTTT. Translated: CASSSQNPNTDTQYF. The chain joins TRBV6-5 to TRBJ2-3; D not resolved. Germline-derived CDR1 and CDR2 are MNHEY and SVGAGI. Trimming took 4 bases from V and 2 from J, leaving 13 bases between them. The length of the CDR3 is 15 residues.

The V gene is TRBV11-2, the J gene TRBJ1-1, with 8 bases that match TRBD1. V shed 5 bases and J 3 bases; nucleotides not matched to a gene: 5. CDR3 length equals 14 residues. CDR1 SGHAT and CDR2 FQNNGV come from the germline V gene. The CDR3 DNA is TGTGCCAGCAGCACGACAGGGGCTTACACTGAAGCTTTCTTT. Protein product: CASSTTGAYTEAFF.

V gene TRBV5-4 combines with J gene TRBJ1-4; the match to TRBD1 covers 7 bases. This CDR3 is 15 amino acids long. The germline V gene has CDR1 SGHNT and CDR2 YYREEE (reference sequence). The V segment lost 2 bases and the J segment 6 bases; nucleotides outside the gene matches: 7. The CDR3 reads CASSFYRGGDEKLFF. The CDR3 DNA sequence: TGTGCCAGCAGCTTCTACAGGGGAGGGGATGAAAAACTGTTTTTT.

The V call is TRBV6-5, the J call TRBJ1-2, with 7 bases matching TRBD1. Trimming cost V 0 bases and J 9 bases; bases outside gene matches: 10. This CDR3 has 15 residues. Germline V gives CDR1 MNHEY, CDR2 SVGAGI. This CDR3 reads CASSYSSKGAPSYTF. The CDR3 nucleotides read TGTGCCAGCAGTTACTCGAGTAAGGGGGCGCCGAGCTACACCTTC.

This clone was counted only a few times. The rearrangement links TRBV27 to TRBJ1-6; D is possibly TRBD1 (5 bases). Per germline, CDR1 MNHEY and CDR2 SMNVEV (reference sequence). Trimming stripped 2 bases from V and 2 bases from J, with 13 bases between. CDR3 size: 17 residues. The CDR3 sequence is CASSLEGRVTYNSPLHF. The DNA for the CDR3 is TGTGCCAGCAGTTTAGAGGGCAGGGTCACCTATAATTCACCCCTCCACTTT.

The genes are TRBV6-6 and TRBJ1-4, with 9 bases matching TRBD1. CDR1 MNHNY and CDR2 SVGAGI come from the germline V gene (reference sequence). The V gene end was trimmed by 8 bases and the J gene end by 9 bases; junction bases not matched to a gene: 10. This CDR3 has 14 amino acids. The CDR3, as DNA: TGTGCCAGCGGGCCCGGGACAGGGCTGAAAAAACTGTTTTTT. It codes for CASGPGTGLKKLFF.

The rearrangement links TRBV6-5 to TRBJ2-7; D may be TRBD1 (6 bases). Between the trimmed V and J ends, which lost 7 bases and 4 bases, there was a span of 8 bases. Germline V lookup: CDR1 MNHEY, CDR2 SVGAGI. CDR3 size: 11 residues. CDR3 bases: TGTGCCAGCATGACAGGATACGAGCAGTACTTC. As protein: CASMTGYEQYF.

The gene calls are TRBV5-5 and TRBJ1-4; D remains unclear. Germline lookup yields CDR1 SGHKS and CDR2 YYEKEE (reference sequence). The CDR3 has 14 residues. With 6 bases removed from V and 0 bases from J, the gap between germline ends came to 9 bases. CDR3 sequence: CASTGGTTNEKLFF. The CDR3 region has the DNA TGTGCCAGCACCGGAGGGACAACTAATGAAAAACTGTTTTTT.

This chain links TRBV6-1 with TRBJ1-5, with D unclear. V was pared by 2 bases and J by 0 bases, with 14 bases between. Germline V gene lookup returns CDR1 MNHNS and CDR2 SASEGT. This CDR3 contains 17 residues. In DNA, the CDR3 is TGTGCCAGCAGTGAACCCCCAGGAGTGTATAGCAATCAGCCCCAGCATTTT. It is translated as CASSEPPGVYSNQPQHF.

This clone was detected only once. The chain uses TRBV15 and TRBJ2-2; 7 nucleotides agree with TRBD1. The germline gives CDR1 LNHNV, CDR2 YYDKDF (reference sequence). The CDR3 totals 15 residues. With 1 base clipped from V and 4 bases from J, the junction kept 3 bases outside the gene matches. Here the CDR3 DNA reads TGTGCCACCAGCAGAGTAAAGGGGGCCACCGGGGAGCTGTTTTTT. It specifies CATSRVKGATGELFF.

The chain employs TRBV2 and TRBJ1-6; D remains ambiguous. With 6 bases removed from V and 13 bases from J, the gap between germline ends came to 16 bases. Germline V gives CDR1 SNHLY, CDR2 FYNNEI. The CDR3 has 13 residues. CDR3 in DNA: TGTGCCAGCAGCTCAAAGCGGGGTTACCCCCTCCACTTT. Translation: CASSSKRGYPLHF.